The 9 T cell receptor beta chains presented below share a single source sample, sequenced in a study of blood T cells in healthy people across ages (dated by TCRdb to about 2015). Library preparation employed 5' RACE. Data came from an Illumina HiSeq 2500. The second PCR ran for about 6 to 12 cycles and used a J-beta primer mix along with a sample-barcoded 5' primer. The public reads were run again by TCRdb, first through fastp at Q25 and then through MiXCR, and only productive beta chains were kept. Rows are unified per CDR3 protein, each entry keeping the most common DNA and genes. The sample has roughly 680,000 distinct CDR3 sequences on record, under 65% of them singletons. Jointly, the top ten make up approximately 12% of the sample. Specimen: blood. Receptors were obtained from a woman aged 80 or older in good health.

In the case of this clonotype: With a much larger clone just one base away, this may be a read error. This chain joins TRBV7-2 and TRBJ2-6; TRBD1 is a possible D gene (5 bases). Deletions cut 1 base from V and 0 bases from J, with 7 bases between. CDR1 SGHTA and CDR2 FQGNSA come from the germline V gene. CDR3 length: 16 amino acids. In nucleotides, the CDR3 is TGTGCCAGCAGCTTAGACAGGAACTCTGGGGCCAACGTCCTGACTTTC. Translation: CASSLDRNSGANVLTF.

This clonotype has only a few counts. The rearrangement links TRBV28 to TRBJ2-3; 12 nucleotides line up with TRBD2. This CDR3 is 15 amino acids long. Germline assignment: CDR1 MDHEN and CDR2 SYDVKM. The ends lost 8 bases at V and 3 bases at J; junction bases unmatched: 6. The DNA of the CDR3 is TGTGCCAGCTTGACTAGCGGGAGTCTTACAGATACGCAGTATTTT. Translated, it gives CASLTSGSLTDTQYF.

The chain is built from TRBV29-1 and TRBJ1-2; D is ambiguous. Germline CDR1 is SQVTM and CDR2 is ANQGSEA. Deletions cut 3 bases from V and 9 bases from J, with 14 bases between. This CDR3 is built from 12 residues. In DNA form, the CDR3 reads TGCAGCGTTGATTCGGCGAGGGCGAGCTACACCTTC. Its translation: CSVDSARASYTF.

This chain joins TRBV30 and TRBJ1-1, with no clear D. The V and J ends lost 2 bases and 4 bases respectively, with 14 bases between them. The CDR3 runs to 14 residues. Germline CDR1 is GTSNPN and CDR2 is SVGIG (reference sequence). CDR3 region: CAWSTVDRGTEAFF. CDR3 nucleotides: TGTGCCTGGAGTACAGTCGACCGGGGCACTGAAGCTTTCTTT.

The chain employs TRBV7-2 and TRBJ1-2; 8 nucleotides line up with TRBD1. V dropped 5 bases and J dropped 3; count of bases not matched to a gene: 8. The CDR3 is 15 residues long. The germline V gene encodes CDR1 SGHTA and CDR2 FQGNSA. The CDR3 bases are TGTGCCAGCAGCCCAGCGCAGGGGGCAGACTATGGCTACACCTTC. Translation: CASSPAQGADYGYTF.

V gene TRBV20-1 combines with J gene TRBJ2-2, with D tentatively TRBD2 (5 bases). The V end lost 0 bases, the J end lost 6 bases, and 8 bases lay between the germline ends. The germline gives CDR1 DFQATT, CDR2 SNEGSKA (reference sequence). This CDR3 has 13 residues. CDR3 coding DNA: TGCAGTGCTAGAGAGAGAGCGGCCGGGGAGCTGTTTTTT. This encodes CSARERAAGELFF.

This clonotype was recorded at least ten times. The chain has TRBV5-1 and TRBJ2-5; D is uncertain. This CDR3 contains 15 residues. The germline V gene encodes CDR1 SGHRS and CDR2 YFSETQ. Deletions cut 0 bases from V and 2 bases from J, with 11 bases between. CDR3 sequence: CASSLGASGQETQYF. In DNA, the CDR3 is TGCGCCAGCAGCTTGGGGGCATCTGGACAAGAGACCCAGTACTTC. Full variable domain (outside the CDR3, taken from reference TRBV5-1 and TRBJ2-5): KAGVTQTPRYLIKTRGQQVTLSCSPISGHRSVSWYQQTPGQGLQFLFEYFSETQRNKGNFPGRFSGRQFSNSRSEMNVSTLELGDSALYLCASSLGASGQETQYFGPGTRLLVL.

The rearrangement joins TRBV10-3 to TRBJ2-1; 8 bases agree with TRBD2. CDR1 is ENHRY, CDR2 SYGVKD, per germline. V shed 9 bases and J 0 bases; nucleotides not matched to a gene: 7. This CDR3 spans 15 amino acids. CDR3 amino acids: CAIQSGGSSYNEQFF. The DNA for the CDR3 is TGTGCCATACAATCGGGGGGGAGCTCCTACAATGAGCAGTTCTTC.

This clonotype was seen only once. A much bigger clone sits one base away, suggesting this may be a read error. V and J are TRBV7-3 and TRBJ2-2; 8 bases fit TRBD1. This CDR3 has 15 residues. The V gene's germline CDR1 is SGHTA and CDR2 FQGTGA. In nucleotides, the CDR3 is TGTGCCAGCAGTAACAGGGGGAGGAACACCGGGGGGCTGTTTTTT. This translates into CASSNRGRNTGGLFF.